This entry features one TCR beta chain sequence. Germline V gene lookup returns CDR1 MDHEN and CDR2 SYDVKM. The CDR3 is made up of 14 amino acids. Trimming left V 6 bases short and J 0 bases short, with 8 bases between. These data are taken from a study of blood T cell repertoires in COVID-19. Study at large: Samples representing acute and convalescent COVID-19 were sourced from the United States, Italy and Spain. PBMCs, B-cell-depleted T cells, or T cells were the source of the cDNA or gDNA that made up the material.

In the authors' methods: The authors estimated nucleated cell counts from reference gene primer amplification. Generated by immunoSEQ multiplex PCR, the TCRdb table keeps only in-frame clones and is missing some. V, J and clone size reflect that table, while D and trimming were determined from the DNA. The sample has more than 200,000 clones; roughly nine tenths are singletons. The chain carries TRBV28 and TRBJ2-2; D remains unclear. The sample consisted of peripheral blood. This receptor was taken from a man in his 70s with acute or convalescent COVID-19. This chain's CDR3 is CASRRTSNTGELFF. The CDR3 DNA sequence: TGTGCCAGCAGACGTACATCGAACACCGGGGAGCTGTTTTTT.